These 7 T cell receptor beta chains were sequenced from one sample in a study of identifying expanded T cells in peripheral blood. Sequencing used immunoSEQ multiplex PCR; TCRdb keeps in-frame clones, though not all of them. Of fewer than 55,000 clones in the sample, 82% were seen once. Sequencing used blood. All receptors derive from a person between 18 and 75 years old in good health.

This clone was recorded once. The gene calls are TRBV7-2 and TRBJ2-1; 9 bases match TRBD2. The trim removed 5 bases at V and 3 bases at J, leaving 8 bases unmatched. This CDR3 contains 16 residues. Germline loops: CDR1 SGHTA, CDR2 FQGNSA. The CDR3 coding sequence is TGTGCCAGCAGCACGGCACGTAGCGGGGGCTACAATGAGCAGTTCTTC. Amino acid sequence: CASSTARSGGYNEQFF.

The chain has TRBV18 and TRBJ2-5, with 10 bases lining up with TRBD2. Matching the DNA end better, TRBJ2-7 makes the J call doubtful. CDR1 and CDR2 from the germline V gene are KGHSH and LQKENI. This CDR3 is built from 13 residues. The CDR3 nucleotides are TGTGCCAGCTCATACGGGACTAGCGACGAGCAGTACTTC. Encoded protein: CASSYGTSDEQYF.

The genes are TRBV2 and TRBJ2-1; 9 bases are a match to TRBD1. Germline loops: CDR1 SNHLY, CDR2 FYNNEI. The CDR3 has 15 amino acids. After removal of 5 bases from V and 7 bases from J, the junction contained 9 bases not matched to a gene. CDR3 protein: CASSSVTGGENEQFF. Written as DNA, the CDR3 is TGTGCCAGCAGTTCAGTCACAGGGGGCGAAAATGAGCAGTTCTTC.

In its sample, this clone was seen many times. The chain uses TRBV7-9 and TRBJ1-2; 9 nucleotides align to TRBD1. Germline assignment: CDR1 SEHNR and CDR2 FQNEAQ (reference sequence). The CDR3 runs 13 residues. With V trimmed by 5 bases and J by 6 bases, 4 bases remained unmatched. CDR3 amino acids: CASSPGTGHGYTF. The CDR3, as DNA: TGTGCCAGCAGCCCAGGGACAGGGCATGGCTACACCTTC.

This clone was counted ten times or more. This chain joins TRBV7-6 and TRBJ2-3, with D possibly being TRBD1 (6 bases). The CDR3 has 14 amino acids. Looked up from germline, CDR1 is SGHVS and CDR2 is FNYEAQ. V was cut by 5 bases and J by 6 bases, with 15 bases left in between. CDR3 bases: TGTGCCAGCAGCCCTACAGGGAACGGGGATACGCAGTATTTT. Its protein is CASSPTGNGDTQYF.

Here the CDR3 DNA reads TGCGCCAGCAGCCAAGGTTTGGCGACACTCAATGAGCAGTTCTTC. Amino acids: CASSQGLATLNEQFF. The rearrangement links TRBV4-3 to TRBJ2-1; D unresolved. This CDR3 is built from 15 residues. Trimming took 1 base from V and 6 from J, leaving 13 bases between them. CDR1 is LGHNA and CDR2 is YSLEER in the germline V gene.

This clone was seen just once. The rearrangement joins TRBV5-8 to TRBJ2-7; D might be TRBD2 (5 bases). Looked up from germline, CDR1 is SGHTS and CDR2 is YDEGEE. This CDR3 has 14 residues. Trimming cost V 3 bases and J 4 bases, with 14 bases left between them. The CDR3 DNA reads as TGTGCCAGCAGCTCGTGGACGGGATTTTACGAGCAGTACGTC. It is translated as CASSSWTGFYEQYV.